The T cell receptor beta chain under discussion was sequenced for a study of blood T cell repertoires in COVID-19. Clones were sequenced by immunoSEQ multiplex PCR, and TCRdb holds only the in-frame ones, with some missing. The table lists approximately 57,000 clones, around nine tenths of them singletons. The ends lost 1 base at V and 4 bases at J; junction bases unmatched: 5. CDR3 size: 15 residues. The germline CDR1 and CDR2 sequences are MNHNS and SASEGT. The V and J genes are TRBV6-1 and TRBJ1-2, with 8 bases identical to TRBD1. The clonotype comes from a man aged 45-60 years with acute or convalescent COVID-19. The sequencing sample was made of peripheral blood. CDR3 sequence reads: CASSEVHRGSYGYTF. CDR3 in DNA: TGTGCCAGCAGTGAAGTCCACAGGGGGTCCTATGGCTACACCTTC.